This T cell receptor (beta chain) was documented in a study of CXCR3-negative and CXCR3-positive naive CD8 T cells. About the research overall: Every library held about 1.5 +/- 0.3 million TRB reads, and the total came to around 140 million.

Those CD8+ T cells considered naive were CD45RO-CCR7+CD27+CD95-. About this clonotype: The antigen remains unidentified.

Study-level findings and limits: Comparison of naive subsets found surface CD5 to be comparable, and TCR strength was inferred on the basis of TRB CDR3 properties. TRB CDR3 hydrophobicity was greater in CXCR3-positive naive cells than in CXCR3-negative naive cells. TRBV-TRBJ usage was alike in naive CXCR3-negative and CXCR3-positive cells but differed in memory cells.

The CDR3 is 12 amino acids. Germline V CDR1 and CDR2: SGHNT, YYREEE (reference sequence). Libraries of TRB cDNA were made by 5' RACE and carried UMIs. TCRdb reprocessed the 5' RACE reads; each CDR3 protein has one entry and no DNA is given. This sample's table has approximately 100,000 distinct CDR3 sequences. J is TRBJ2-5 and V is TRBV5-4; TCRdb designates TRBD1, a call that cannot be tested without DNA. The sample taken for sequencing was naive CXCR3+ CD8+ T cells from blood. As for subset: CD45RO-CCR7+CD27+CD95- naive CD8+ T cells expressing CXCR3 (TNR3+). This clonotype was sampled from a human donor in good health. Some clones in this sample may be carry-over from other donors' samples. This CDR3 reads CASRGESETQYF.